A single sample gave rise to the 30 T cell receptor beta chains below, sequenced in a study of beta chain features in type 1 diabetes. Findings of the study overall: Among patients with Type 1 diabetes, TCRB CDR3s were moderately but significantly shorter in every one of the four CD4+ subsets.

Their target antigens are unknown. Reverse transcription of all isolated RNA meant that expressed TCRB transcripts were sequenced. The repertoire was sequenced with immunoSEQ multiplex PCR; TCRdb's copy has only in-frame clones and lacks some. Altogether a few hundred thousand clones are present, roughly an eighth being singletons, with the ten largest covering 0.015% to 0.02%. Sequencing was performed on naive CD4+ T cells from blood. These receptors were taken from a man aged 25 to 40 with type 1 diabetes.

The V gene is TRBV6-6, the J gene TRBJ2-7; TRBD1 agrees at 8 bases. The length of the CDR3 is 13 residues. The V gene end was trimmed by 8 bases and the J gene end by 4 bases; junction bases not matched to a gene: 7. The germline CDR1 and CDR2 sequences are MNHNY and SVGAGI (reference sequence). DNA of the CDR3: TGTGCCAGCGGCGGACAGGGATTATACGAGCAGTACTTC. Translating it yields CASGGQGLYEQYF.

The chain has TRBV5-4 and TRBJ1-2, with 8 bases lining up with TRBD1. Looked up from germline, CDR1 is SGHNT and CDR2 is YYREEE (reference sequence). Trimming at V came to 4 bases and at J to 4 bases, leaving 6 bases not matched to a gene. This CDR3 comprises 14 residues. Written as DNA, the CDR3 is TGTGCCAGCAGCCCACAGCAGGGGGCCTATGGCTACACCTTC. Its protein product is CASSPQQGAYGYTF. The full variable domain, rest sourced from reference TRBV5-4 and TRBJ1-2, is ETGVTQSPTHLIKTRGQQVTLRCSSQSGHNTVSWYQQALGQGPQFIFQYYREEENGRGNFPPRFSGLQFPNYSSELNVNALELDDSALYLCASSPQQGAYGYTFGSGTRLTVV.

This clone was seen only a few times. The chain has TRBV27 and TRBJ2-6; no clear D. Trimming shortened V by 7 bases and J by 0 bases, and 7 bases separated the two germline ends. This CDR3 spans 14 amino acids. In germline, CDR1 is MNHEY, CDR2 SMNVEV (reference sequence). The CDR3, as DNA: TGTGCCAGCACCTCTAGCTCTGGGGCCAACGTCCTGACTTTC. Translated: CASTSSSGANVLTF. Using reference TRBV27 and TRBJ2-6 for the parts outside the CDR3, the full variable domain is EAQVTQNPRYLITVTGKKLTVTCSQNMNHEYMSWYRQDPGLGLRQIYYSMNVEVTDKGDVPEGYKVSRKEKRNFPLILESPSPNQTSLYFCASTSSSGANVLTFGAGSRLTVL.

The chain links TRBV4-3 to TRBJ1-4; D gene uncertain. This CDR3 has 13 amino acids. Trimming left V 0 bases short and J 7 bases short, with 6 bases between. CDR1 is LGHNA, CDR2 YSLEER, per germline. DNA for the CDR3: TGCGCCAGCAGCCAAGATCTCGGTGAAAAACTGTTTTTT. Translation: CASSQDLGEKLFF.

The genes are TRBV19 and TRBJ2-7; no firm D call. CDR3 length equals 14 residues. The V gene's germline CDR1 is LNHDA and CDR2 SQIVND (reference sequence). V lost 4 bases, J lost 0 bases, and 10 bases lay in between. The CDR3 DNA reads as TGTGCCAGTAGTAGCGATGGCGGCTCCTACGAGCAGTACTTC. Protein: CASSSDGGSYEQYF.

The genes are TRBV9 and TRBJ2-7; a weak D match, TRBD1 (5 bases). Germline V gene sequence: CDR1 SGDLS, CDR2 YYNGEE. Between the trimmed V and J ends, which lost 4 bases and 6 bases, there was a span of 14 bases. The CDR3 is 13 amino acids. CDR3 bases: TGTGCCAGCAGCTCCTGGAATCAGGGCGAGCAGTACTTC. It translates to CASSSWNQGEQYF.

The rearrangement uses TRBV19 and TRBJ1-1; maybe TRBD1 (6 bases). The length of the CDR3 is 15 residues. The V gene's germline CDR1 is LNHDA and CDR2 SQIVND (reference sequence). Trimming pared 9 bases from V and 0 bases from J, leaving 17 bases between. In DNA form, the CDR3 reads TGTGCCAGCCGTTCCGGGACACTCATGAACACTGAAGCTTTCTTT. Translation gives CASRSGTLMNTEAFF.

The chain uses TRBV28 and TRBJ1-2, with no clear D. This CDR3 region has 14 residues. CDR1 and CDR2 from the germline V gene are MDHEN and SYDVKM. Between the trimmed V and J ends, which lost 1 base and 6 bases, there was a span of 12 bases. CDR3 coding DNA: TGTGCCAGCAGTTTATCGACCAAGCAGGATGGCTACACCTTC. Its protein is CASSLSTKQDGYTF.

This clone was found a few times. At one of its ends the junction is not consistent with the germline gene, which may arise from a read error. The rearrangement uses TRBV28 and TRBJ2-1; 8 bases are a match to TRBD2. This CDR3 spans 12 amino acids. Germline V gene sequence: CDR1 MDHEN, CDR2 SYDVKM. CDR3 in DNA: TGTGCCAGCAGTCCGGGACTAGGTCTATGGGTCTTC. Its protein is CASSPGLGLWVF. The complete variable domain, with remaining parts taken from reference TRBV28 and TRBJ2-1, reads DVKVTQSSRYLVKRTGEKVFLECVQDMDHENMFWYRQDPGLGLRLIYFSYDVKMKEKGDIPEGYSVSREKKERFSLILESASTNQTSMYLCASSPGLGLWVFGPGTRLTVL.

This clone came up a few times. This sequence joins TRBV11-3 and TRBJ2-2; D remains unclear. The CDR3 is 14 amino acids. Germline assignment: CDR1 SGHNT and CDR2 YENEEA. The V gene lost 5 bases and the J gene lost 1 base, with 8 bases spanning the gap. The CDR3, as DNA: TGTGCCAGCAGCCAGGCACAGAACACCGGGGAGCTGTTTTTT. Translating gives CASSQAQNTGELFF.

The rearrangement links TRBV4-3 to TRBJ2-7; D possibly corresponds to TRBD2 (5 bases). This CDR3 contains 15 residues. The V gene lost 7 bases and the J gene lost 2 bases, with 18 bases spanning the gap. Germline V gene data show CDR1 as LGHNA and CDR2 as YSLEER. DNA of the CDR3: TGCGCCAGCAACCTGAGGGCGACCTTTACCTACGAGCAGTACTTC. Residues: CASNLRATFTYEQYF.

This clone has only a few counts. J is TRBJ1-2 and V is TRBV7-9; no clear D gene. Deletions cut 4 bases from V and 8 bases from J, with 14 bases between. The germline V gene encodes CDR1 SEHNR and CDR2 FQNEAQ (reference sequence). The CDR3 loop spans 13 amino acids. The CDR3 sequence is CASSSVPSAGYTF. The CDR3 nucleotides are TGTGCCAGCAGCTCGGTCCCCTCAGCGGGCTACACCTTC.

This chain links TRBV7-9 with TRBJ1-1, with D tentatively TRBD1 (6 bases). CDR1 SEHNR and CDR2 FQNEAQ come from the germline V gene (reference sequence). The V and J ends lost 2 bases and 6 bases respectively, with 13 bases between them. The CDR3 covers 14 residues. The CDR3 DNA sequence: TGTGCCAGCAGCTTATGGGGGCGCAGGCCTGAAGCTTTCTTT. This encodes CASSLWGRRPEAFF.

There are a few counts of this clone. The gene calls are TRBV11-2 and TRBJ2-6, with 7 bases aligning to TRBD2. The CDR3 has 16 residues. V shed 5 bases, J shed 0 bases, and the junction held 4 bases outside the gene matches. Germline CDR1 and CDR2: SGHAT and FQNNGV. CDR3 loop: CASSRRGSSGANVLTF. The CDR3 DNA follows: TGTGCCAGCAGCCGACGCGGGAGCTCTGGGGCCAACGTCCTGACTTTC.

This clone was observed a few times. The genes are TRBV7-3 and TRBJ2-7, with D perhaps TRBD2 (6 bases). This CDR3 region has 15 residues. The V gene lost 2 bases and the J gene lost 0 bases, with 11 bases spanning the gap. Germline CDR1 SGHTA, CDR2 FQGTGA. The DNA of the CDR3 is TGTGCCAGCAGCTTAGCTTGGGGAGGCTCCTACGAGCAGTACTTC. This gives the protein CASSLAWGGSYEQYF.

This clone was recorded a few times. The V and J genes are TRBV29-1 and TRBJ1-2, with a tentative D call TRBD1 (5 bases). Trimming pared 6 bases from V and 5 bases from J, leaving 19 bases between. The CDR3 loop spans 14 amino acids. Germline-derived CDR1 and CDR2 are SQVTM and ANQGSEA. CDR3 nucleotides: TGCAGCGTGCGGGGGACGGCTGACCTGTATGGCTACACCTTC. Amino acids: CSVRGTADLYGYTF.

This clone showed up just a few times. The chain recombines TRBV5-1 with TRBJ2-7, with TRBD2 matching over 9 bases. V trimming: 4 bases; J trimming: 4 bases; junction bases outside the gene matches: 6. Germline loops: CDR1 SGHRS, CDR2 YFSETQ. The CDR3 has 14 residues. The CDR3, as DNA: TGCGCCAGCAGCCCCCGCGGGAGGGATTACGAGCAGTACTTC. Its translation is CASSPRGRDYEQYF.

This chain joins TRBV10-3 and TRBJ2-3; TRBD2 agrees at 10 bases. The CDR3 has 14 residues. Germline CDR1 is ENHRY and CDR2 is SYGVKD. V dropped 7 bases and J dropped 1; count of bases not matched to a gene: 2. The CDR3 DNA reads TGTGCCATCACGAGCGGGAGGGGCACAGATACGCAGTATTTT. Protein product: CAITSGRGTDTQYF.

This clone was seen a handful of times. The V gene is TRBV4-3, the J gene TRBJ2-2, with D perhaps matching TRBD1 (7 bases). The CDR3 totals 14 residues. Germline V gives CDR1 LGHNA, CDR2 YSLEER. The ends were cut back, 4 bases at V and 3 bases at J, with 9 bases in the middle. This CDR3 is CASSPGGYTGELFF. CDR3 coding DNA: TGCGCCAGCAGCCCAGGGGGGTACACCGGGGAGCTGTTTTTT.

This clone was counted only a few times. V and J are TRBV6-5 and TRBJ2-6; D gene ambiguous. CDR1 is MNHEY and CDR2 is SVGAGI in the germline V gene. V was cut by 6 bases and J by 4 bases, with 7 bases left in between. The CDR3 covers 13 residues. The CDR3 DNA follows: TGTGCCAGCAGACGAGTCGGGGCCAACGTCCTGACTTTC. This codes for CASRRVGANVLTF.

In its sample, this clone was seen a few times. The chain uses TRBV15 and TRBJ2-5, with 9 bases fitting TRBD1. Looked up from germline, CDR1 is LNHNV and CDR2 is YYDKDF (reference sequence). This CDR3 is built from 12 residues. Trimming removed 8 bases from V and 4 bases from J; junction bases left unmatched: 2. The CDR3 DNA follows: TGTGCCACCGGGACAGGGAGAGAGACCCAGTACTTC. Protein sequence: CATGTGRETQYF.

This chain connects TRBV15 to TRBJ2-2; 12 bases are shared with TRBD1. The CDR3 consists of 16 residues. The germline gives CDR1 LNHNV, CDR2 YYDKDF (reference sequence). V dropped 5 bases and J dropped 4; count of bases not matched to a gene: 5. CDR3 protein: CATSRDRGLSTGELFF. CDR3 DNA sequence: TGTGCCACCAGCCGGGACAGGGGGCTTAGCACCGGGGAGCTGTTTTTT.

This clone was seen a few times. The V call is TRBV5-1, the J call TRBJ2-1, with D tentatively TRBD1 (5 bases). There are 14 residues in the CDR3. V was pared by 6 bases and J by 0 bases, with 10 bases between. CDR1 and CDR2 from the germline V gene are SGHRS and YFSETQ. This chain's CDR3 is CASTETDSYNEQFF. The CDR3 region has the DNA TGCGCCAGCACCGAGACAGACTCCTACAATGAGCAGTTCTTC.

This clone was observed a handful of times. The chain combines TRBV28 with TRBJ1-1; unclear D gene. CDR1 and CDR2 from the germline V gene are MDHEN and SYDVKM. The CDR3 contains 13 residues. The V and J ends lost 5 bases and 0 bases respectively, with 7 bases between them. The CDR3 nucleotides read TGTGCCAGCAGTCCTACTGTGAACACTGAAGCTTTCTTT. Encoded protein: CASSPTVNTEAFF.

This clone was observed a handful of times. The rearrangement links TRBV5-4 to TRBJ2-5; D unresolved. The V gene's germline CDR1 is SGHNT and CDR2 YYREEE (reference sequence). The length of the CDR3 is 14 residues. The V end was cut by 0 bases, the J end by 4 bases, with 10 bases between. The CDR3 protein is CASSLAQSGETQYF. CDR3 DNA: TGTGCCAGCAGCTTGGCCCAGTCTGGAGAGACCCAGTACTTC.

V usage is TRBV2 and J usage is TRBJ2-2; D is perhaps TRBD2 (6 bases). Trimming removed 8 bases at V and 7 bases at J, with 26 bases between. This CDR3 is built from 17 residues. CDR1 and CDR2 from the germline V gene are SNHLY and FYNNEI. Here the CDR3 DNA reads TGTGCCAGCGCAATTAGCGGCCCCACCCTTCGGGGCGGGGAGCTGTTTTTT. This sequence encodes CASAISGPTLRGGELFF.

This sequence joins TRBV7-3 and TRBJ1-1, with D hard to call. Per the germline V gene, CDR1 is SGHTA and CDR2 is FQGTGA. The ends were cut back, 2 bases at V and 1 base at J, with 8 bases in the middle. The CDR3 is 14 amino acids. The CDR3 DNA follows: TGTGCCAGCAGCTTACTTTCAGGGAACACTGAAGCTTTCTTT. Amino acids: CASSLLSGNTEAFF.

About this clone: The same CDR3 arises from other DNA sequences in this sample as well. J is TRBJ2-3 and V is TRBV5-4; 8 nucleotides align to TRBD2. This CDR3 has 16 residues. The trim removed 3 bases at V and 0 bases at J, leaving 6 bases unmatched. CDR1 is SGHNT, CDR2 YYREEE, per germline (reference sequence). CDR3 nucleotide sequence: TGTGCCAGCAGCTCCGGTACTAGCGGTAGCACAGATACGCAGTATTTT. As protein: CASSSGTSGSTDTQYF. Full variable domain (missing parts from reference TRBV5-4 and TRBJ2-3): ETGVTQSPTHLIKTRGQQVTLRCSSQSGHNTVSWYQQALGQGPQFIFQYYREEENGRGNFPPRFSGLQFPNYSSELNVNALELDDSALYLCASSSGTSGSTDTQYFGPGTRLTVL.

This clone was picked up one time. The chain carries TRBV15 and TRBJ2-2, with D possibly matching TRBD1 (5 bases). V lost 4 bases and J 5 bases, leaving 8 bases between the germline ends. The CDR3 has 13 residues. Germline V gene sequence: CDR1 LNHNV, CDR2 YYDKDF (reference sequence). The CDR3 sequence is CATSTRATGELFF. CDR3 nucleotides: TGTGCCACCAGCACCAGGGCTACCGGGGAGCTGTTTTTT. Complete variable domain (other parts from reference TRBV15 and TRBJ2-2): DAMVIQNPRYQVTQFGKPVTLSCSQTLNHNVMYWYQQKSSQAPKLLFHYYDKDFNNEADTPDNFQSRRPNTSFCFLDIRSPGLGDTAMYLCATSTRATGELFFGEGSRLTVL.

The chain combines TRBV28 with TRBJ2-1; TRBD2 matches at 8 bases. The V and J ends lost 7 bases and 2 bases, in that order; junction bases with no gene match: 7. The CDR3 length is 15 residues. Germline-derived CDR1 and CDR2 are MDHEN and SYDVKM. CDR3 nucleotide sequence: TGTGCCAGCAATTCAGCGGGAGCGGCCTACAATGAGCAGTTCTTC. It specifies CASNSAGAAYNEQFF.